These T cell receptor beta chains were read from a single sample in a study of STAT5B mutations in CD4+ large granular lymphocyte leukemia. Produced via immunoSEQ multiplex PCR; TCRdb's table is partial and in-frame only. The table includes tens of thousands of clones, around 85% detected once. Input material: CD4+ T cells from blood buffy coats. The receptors originated from a human donor in good health. CDR3s include the opening cysteine and the closing phenylalanine or tryptophan. D genes are given only for firm matches. The size field is filled for only some rows; it gives once, few, many or a size class.

d_call	v_call	j_call	clone_size	cdr3_aa	cdr3_nt
-	TRBV28	TRBJ2-7	-	CASSPSRVTYEQYF	TGTGCCAGCAGTCCTTCCAGGGTAACCTACGAGCAGTACTTC
TRBD1	TRBV4-2	TRBJ2-1	-	CASSLQEDRGDEQFF	TGTGCCAGCAGCCTTCAGGAGGACAGGGGTGATGAGCAGTTCTTC
-	TRBV6-1	TRBJ1-4	-	CASSVQQGVTNEKLFF	TGTGCCAGCAGTGTTCAACAGGGTGTGACTAATGAAAAACTGTTTTTT
TRBD1	TRBV7-2	TRBJ1-1	few	CASSYQDREAFF	TGTGCCAGCAGCTACCAGGACAGGGAAGCTTTCTTT
TRBD2	TRBV7-9	TRBJ2-1	-	CASSLGLAGGQDNEQFF	TGTGCCAGCAGCTTGGGACTAGCGGGGGGGCAGGACAATGAGCAGTTCTTC
-	TRBV20-1	TRBJ2-7	-	CSARLNYEQYF	TGCAGTGCTAGGTTAAACTACGAGCAGTACTTC
TRBD2	TRBV19	TRBJ2-5	once	CASSIGGGPSETQYF	TGTGCCAGTAGTATTGGGGGAGGGCCGTCGGAGACCCAGTACTTC
TRBD2	TRBV4-2	TRBJ2-3	-	CASSPALAAVTDTQYF	TGTGCCAGCAGCCCGGCCCTAGCGGCGGTCACAGATACGCAGTATTTT
-	TRBV6-1	TRBJ1-2	-	CASSEFQGNAYGYTF	TGTGCCAGCAGTGAATTCCAGGGAAATGCGTATGGCTACACCTTC
-	TRBV30	TRBJ1-4	-	CAWSGRGRTNNEKLFF	TGTGCCTGGAGTGGGAGGGGCAGGACTAATAATGAAAAACTGTTTTTT
-	TRBV6-6	TRBJ1-2	-	CASSYSVGMNGYTF	TGTGCCAGCAGTTACTCGGTCGGTATGAATGGCTACACCTTC
TRBD2	TRBV5-1	TRBJ2-2	-	CASSTTSGVTGELFF	TGCGCCAGCAGCACCACTAGCGGGGTAACCGGGGAGCTGTTTTTT
-	TRBV27	TRBJ2-7	-	CASSLGGALSYEQYF	TGTGCCAGCAGTTTAGGAGGGGCCCTCTCCTACGAGCAGTACTTC
-	TRBV7-2	TRBJ1-2	-	CASSSQQGNYGYTF	TGTGCCAGCAGCTCACAACAGGGTAACTATGGCTACACCTTC
-	TRBV6-4	TRBJ2-3	-	CASSDQSTDTQYF	TGTGCCAGCAGTGACCAGAGCACAGATACGCAGTATTTT
-	TRBV5-1	TRBJ1-1	once	CASSGGGGHAFF	TGCGCCAGCAGCGGGGGAGGGGGGCATGCTTTCTTT